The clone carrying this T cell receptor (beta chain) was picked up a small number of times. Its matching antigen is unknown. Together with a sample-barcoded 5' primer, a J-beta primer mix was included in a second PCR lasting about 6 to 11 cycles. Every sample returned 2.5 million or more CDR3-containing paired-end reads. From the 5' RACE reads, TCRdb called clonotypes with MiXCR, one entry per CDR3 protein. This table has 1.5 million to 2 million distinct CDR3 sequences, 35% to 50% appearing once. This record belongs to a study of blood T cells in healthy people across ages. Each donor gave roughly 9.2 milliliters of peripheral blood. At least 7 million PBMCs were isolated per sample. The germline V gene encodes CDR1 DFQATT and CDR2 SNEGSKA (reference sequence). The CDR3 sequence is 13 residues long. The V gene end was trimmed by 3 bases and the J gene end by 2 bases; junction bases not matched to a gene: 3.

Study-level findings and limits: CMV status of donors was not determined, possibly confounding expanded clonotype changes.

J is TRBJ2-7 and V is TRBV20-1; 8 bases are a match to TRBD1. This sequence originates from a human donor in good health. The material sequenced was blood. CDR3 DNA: TGCAGTGCTAGGGACAGGGCACCCTACGAGCAGTACTTC. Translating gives CSARDRAPYEQYF.